This is a list of T cell receptor beta chains from one sample in a study of T-cell memory formation after mild COVID-19. In TCRdb, the 5' RACE reads were re-called with MiXCR into one record per CDR3 protein. This table holds about 140,000 distinct CDR3 sequences, 14% to 15% found once. Sequencing used PBMCs or a T cell subset sorted from them (not recorded which). The source of these receptors is an adult woman who had mild COVID-19 (a few samples of this study predate the infection). Cell type and time point are not known. Both conserved end residues are part of each CDR3. A D gene is named only where the DNA matches it firmly. Clone size is given for some rows only: seen once, a few or many times, or a class if the clone is expanded.

d_call j_call v_call clone_size cdr3_aa cdr3_nt
NA TRBJ1-5 TRBV2 NA CASSGGGSGAFNQPQHF TGTGCCAGCAGTGGGGGGGGAAGTGGGGCATTCAATCAGCCCCAGCATTTT
TRBD2 TRBJ2-3 TRBV13 few CASSLLAGASTDTQYF TGTGCCAGCAGCTTACTAGCGGGGGCTAGCACAGATACGCAGTATTTT
NA TRBJ2-2 TRBV5-1 many CASSFRWEMNTGELFF TGCGCCAGCAGCTTTCGGTGGGAGATGAACACCGGGGAGCTGTTTTTT
NA TRBJ2-7 TRBV15 NA CATSRDVPAGGYEQYF TGTGCCACCAGCAGAGATGTCCCGGCGGGCGGGTACGAGCAGTACTTC
NA TRBJ2-7 TRBV6-5 few CASSPITGFSYEQYF TGTGCCAGCAGCCCAATCACCGGGTTCTCCTACGAGCAGTACTTC
TRBD1 TRBJ1-5 TRBV12-3/TRBV12-4 few CASSTGQGWAGPQHF TGTGCCAGCAGTACGGGACAGGGGTGGGCCGGGCCCCAGCATTTT
TRBD1 TRBJ1-5 TRBV4-1 few CASSQETGPYSNQPQHF TGCGCCAGCAGCCAAGAGACAGGGCCTTATAGCAATCAGCCCCAGCATTTT
NA TRBJ2-3 TRBV24-1 NA CATSEGGPSTDTQYF TGTGCCACCAGTGAGGGCGGGCCCAGCACAGATACGCAGTATTTT
NA TRBJ2-2 TRBV15 many CATSKDGATGELFF TGTGCCACCAGCAAAGATGGGGCTACCGGGGAGCTGTTTTTT
TRBD2 TRBJ2-3 TRBV20-1 NA CSAMRENEADTQYF TGCAGTGCCATGCGGGAGAACGAAGCAGATACGCAGTATTTT
NA TRBJ1-2 TRBV20-1 NA CSASRGHYGYTF TGCAGTGCTAGCCGTGGCCACTATGGCTACACCTTC
TRBD1 TRBJ2-1 TRBV7-9 NA CASSPPGQGRDEQFF TGTGCCAGCAGCCCCCCCGGACAGGGGAGGGATGAGCAGTTCTTC
NA TRBJ2-2 TRBV27 NA CASSLDSNTGELFF TGTGCCAGCAGTCTGGACAGTAACACCGGGGAGCTGTTTTTT
NA TRBJ2-1 TRBV7-9 few CASSWTLVEGEFF TGTGCCAGCAGCTGGACCCTAGTAGAAGGGGAGTTCTTC
NA TRBJ2-1 TRBV27 NA CASRSRQSSYNEQFF TGTGCCAGCAGATCGAGGCAGAGCTCCTACAATGAGCAGTTCTTC
NA TRBJ1-1 TRBV7-9 NA CASSLLDQAFF TGTGCCAGCAGCCTCCTGGACCAAGCTTTCTTT
NA TRBJ2-7 TRBV20-1 many CSARDSGSSYEQYF TGCAGTGCTAGGGACAGTGGGAGCTCCTACGAGCAGTACTTC
NA TRBJ2-1 TRBV19 many CASSIEWGGPIEQFF TGTGCCAGTAGTATAGAATGGGGGGGGCCAATTGAGCAGTTCTTC
NA TRBJ1-1 TRBV12-3/TRBV12-4 NA CASSPVSDREAFF TGTGCCAGCAGTCCCGTATCGGATCGAGAAGCTTTCTTT
TRBD2 TRBJ2-7 TRBV7-3 few CASSLDSGRSEQYF TGTGCCAGCAGCTTAGATAGCGGGAGATCGGAGCAGTACTTC
TRBD1 TRBJ1-2 TRBV12-3/TRBV12-4 NA CASSLTGTGLLEDYGYTF TGTGCCAGCAGCTTGACAGGGACAGGGTTATTGGAGGACTATGGCTACACCTTC
NA TRBJ2-1 TRBV6-2/TRBV6-3 NA CASNGGVVTYNEQFF TGTGCCAGCAACGGGGGAGTGGTTACCTACAATGAGCAGTTCTTC
TRBD2 TRBJ2-3 TRBV24-1 NA CATSDPDPAGADTQYF TGTGCCACCAGTGATCCCGACCCCGCGGGGGCAGATACGCAGTATTTT
NA TRBJ1-1 TRBV24-1 few CATRGMNTEAFF TGTGCCACTAGGGGAATGAACACTGAAGCTTTCTTT
NA TRBJ2-5 TRBV7-6 NA CASSLAGGQETQYF TGTGCCAGCAGCTTAGCCGGGGGCCAAGAGACCCAGTACTTC
NA TRBJ1-6 TRBV20-1 NA CSAREGGKPLHF TGCAGTGCTAGAGAGGGGGGTAAGCCCCTCCACTTT
TRBD2 TRBJ2-7 TRBV13 few CASSLGLAGGPRDEQYF TGTGCCAGCAGCCTGGGACTAGCGGGAGGGCCTCGGGACGAGCAGTACTTC
TRBD1 TRBJ1-5 TRBV6-5 few CASSLDRVTEPQHF TGTGCCAGCAGTCTGGACAGGGTCACGGAGCCCCAGCATTTT